The 12 T cell receptor beta chains listed next were all sequenced from one sample in a study of T cells in Graves' hyperthyroidism and ophthalmopathy. Amplification of TCR beta CDR3 regions used RNA as the template. Initially, a first-round RT-PCR of the TCR CDR3 employed the HTBI primer set. TCRdb analysed the multiplex PCR reads with MiXCR anew, one entry per CDR3 protein. The sample includes 550,000 to 700,000 distinct CDR3 sequences, roughly 46% of them seen just once. Sequencing was carried out using peripheral blood or thyroid tissue (not recorded which). The receptors derive from an adult woman with Graves' disease, either hyperthyroidism or ophthalmopathy (not recorded which).

On this clonotype itself: Mismatch with germline at one junction end may stem from a read error. The V call is TRBV9, the J call TRBJ1-4, with D possibly TRBD1 on 5 matching bases. Germline CDR1 SGDLS, CDR2 YYNGEE. CDR3 length: 15 residues. The CDR3 here is CASSPRQTTNEKLFF. The CDR3 nucleotides are TGCGCCAGCAGCCCCCGACAGACAACTAATGAAAAACTGTTTTTT.

The chain joins TRBV20-1 to TRBJ2-5; the D gene is possibly TRBD1 (6 bases). From germline, CDR1 is DFQATT and CDR2 SNEGSKA (reference sequence). This CDR3 contains 16 residues. Trimming cost V 0 bases and J 2 bases, with 16 bases left between them. The DNA for the CDR3 is TGCAGTGCTAGAGATGTAGCCGTACAGGGACAAGAGACCCAGTACTTC. Amino acids: CSARDVAVQGQETQYF.

This clonotype was detected ten times or more. V and J are TRBV6-5 and TRBJ1-4; D perhaps matches TRBD1 (6 bases). CDR1 is MNHEY and CDR2 is SVGAGI in the germline V gene. There are 14 residues in the CDR3. V lost 5 bases and J 8 bases, leaving 15 bases between the germline ends. CDR3: CASSTAGVLEKLFF. The CDR3, as DNA: TGTGCCAGCAGTACGGCAGGGGTCTTGGAAAAACTGTTTTTT.

J is TRBJ2-5 and V is TRBV7-9; 10 bases align to TRBD2. The CDR3 consists of 16 residues. Germline CDR1 reads SEHNR; CDR2 reads FQNEAQ (reference sequence). The ends lost 4 bases at V and 5 bases at J; junction bases unmatched: 10. In nucleotides, the CDR3 is TGTGCCAGCAGCTGGACTAGCGGTCCGAGGCCGGAGACCCAGTACTTC. It is translated as CASSWTSGPRPETQYF.

In its sample, this clonotype was seen many times. This chain connects TRBV7-9 to TRBJ2-5; D perhaps matches TRBD2 (6 bases). Looked up from germline, CDR1 is SEHNR and CDR2 is FQNEAQ (reference sequence). This CDR3 region has 14 residues. V lost 1 base, J lost 4 bases, and 10 bases lay in between. The CDR3 coding sequence is TGTGCCAGCAGCTTAGGGTTAGCGGCAGAGACCCAGTACTTC. Translation gives CASSLGLAAETQYF.

This sequence joins TRBV15 and TRBJ1-1; D uncertain. This CDR3 spans 11 amino acids. V dropped 3 bases and J dropped 12 bases, with 11 bases sitting between them. Germline-derived CDR1 and CDR2 are LNHNV and YYDKDF (reference sequence). The CDR3 DNA reads as TGTGCCACCAGCAGTAGCCTACTTACTTTCTTT. As protein: CATSSSLLTFF.

The chain employs TRBV15 and TRBJ2-7, with TRBD1 matching over 7 bases. CDR1 is LNHNV, CDR2 YYDKDF, per germline (reference sequence). The CDR3 is made up of 14 amino acids. V lost 4 bases, J lost 5 bases, and 8 bases stayed unmatched. The CDR3 region is CATSTLTGNHEQYF. Here the CDR3 DNA reads TGTGCCACCAGCACACTGACAGGGAACCACGAGCAGTACTTC.

The CDR3 loop reads CASSLASGRVGETQYF. The CDR3 nucleotides read TGTGCCAGCAGCTTAGCCTCGGGACGAGTGGGAGAGACCCAGTACTTC. The V call is TRBV7-3, the J call TRBJ2-5; D might be TRBD1 or TRBD2, each matching 5 bases. Germline V gene data show CDR1 as SGHTA and CDR2 as FQGTGA. The CDR3 runs to 16 residues. V shed 2 bases and J shed 4 bases, with 17 bases lying between them.

This clonotype is a singleton in its sample. This chain links TRBV29-1 with TRBJ2-2; 7 positions agree with TRBD1. J was trimmed by 1 base and V by 6 bases; bases with no gene match: 5. CDR3 length equals 14 residues. CDR1 and CDR2 (germline): SQVTM, ANQGSEA. CDR3 nucleotide sequence: TGCAGCGTCCCCCGGACAGGGAACACCGGGGAGCTGTTTTTT. It encodes CSVPRTGNTGELFF.

The genes are TRBV7-2 and TRBJ1-5, with 9 bases that match TRBD1. The ends lost 4 bases at V and 11 bases at J; junction bases unmatched: 12. CDR3 length: 15 residues. From germline, CDR1 is SGHTA and CDR2 FQGNSA. CDR3 nucleotides: TGTGCCAGCAGCTCAAGACAGGGACAGGGACTAGCCCAGCATTTT. Amino acid sequence: CASSSRQGQGLAQHF.

This clonotype was detected only once. At one of its ends the junction is not consistent with the germline gene, which may arise from a read error. The chain has TRBV10-3 and TRBJ1-5; 8 bases line up with TRBD1. Germline V gene sequence: CDR1 ENHRY, CDR2 SYGVKD. The CDR3 contains 15 residues. CDR3 amino acids: CATSDLRDRKETQHF. For the CDR3, the DNA is TGTGCCACCAGTGATCTCCGGGACAGGAAAGAGACCCAGCATTTT.

This clonotype was detected ten times or more. This chain uses TRBV7-9 with TRBJ1-6, with D perhaps matching TRBD1 (5 bases). CDR3 length: 17 amino acids. Trimming took off 1 base at V and 9 bases at J, with 19 bases between the two ends. Germline assignment: CDR1 SEHNR and CDR2 FQNEAQ (reference sequence). DNA for the CDR3: TGTGCCAGCAGCTTAGGGGGCCCAGCAACCAATTTTTCACCCCTCCACTTT. It codes for CASSLGGPATNFSPLHF. The entire variable domain, with the rest obtained from reference TRBV7-9 and TRBJ1-6, is as follows: DTGVSQNPRHKITKRGQNVTFRCDPISEHNRLYWYRQTLGQGPEFLTYFQNEAQLEKSRLLSDRFSAERPKGSFSTLEIQRTEQGDSAMYLCASSLGGPATNFSPLHFGNGTRLTVT.